This is a list of T cell receptor beta chains from one sample in a study of CD8 T cells in Susac syndrome. MiXCR, applied by TCRdb to the immunoSEQ multiplex PCR reads, yields one record per CDR3 protein. The profile shows about 73,000 distinct CDR3 sequences, about 95% of them singletons. Sequenced material: CD8+ T cells from PBMCs. All receptors come from a human donor with multiple sclerosis. Both conserved end residues are part of each CDR3. The D gene is left open where the match is weak. Size is omitted from some rows. Given values are once, few, many or a class for expanded clones.

v_call,d_call,clone_size,j_call,cdr3_aa,cdr3_nt
TRBV20-1,TRBD2,NA,TRBJ2-3,CSGSPSGDTDTQYF,TGCAGTGGTTCCCCTAGCGGAGACACAGATACGCAGTATTTT
TRBV29-1,NA,NA,TRBJ1-1,CSVVKNTEAFF,TGCAGCGTTGTGAAGAACACTGAAGCTTTCTTT
TRBV27,TRBD2,NA,TRBJ2-2,CASGLAGGTGELFF,TGTGCCAGCGGACTAGCGGGGGGCACCGGGGAGCTGTTTTTT
TRBV7-9,TRBD1,NA,TRBJ2-5,CASSAPGRGYQETQYF,TGTGCCAGCAGCGCGCCGGGCAGGGGGTACCAAGAGACCCAGTACTTC
TRBV7-9,NA,NA,TRBJ2-1,CASSLTEVYNEQFF,TGTGCCAGCAGCCTGACGGAAGTATACAATGAGCAGTTCTTC
TRBV29-1,NA,NA,TRBJ2-7,CSVRETYEQYF,TGCAGCGTCCGGGAGACCTACGAGCAGTACTTC
TRBV6-2/TRBV6-3,NA,NA,TRBJ1-1,CASAPRMNTEAFF,TGTGCCAGCGCCCCCCGAATGAACACTGAAGCTTTCTTT
TRBV11-2,NA,NA,TRBJ2-7,CASSPSWDRNYEQYF,TGTGCCAGCAGCCCAAGTTGGGACCGTAACTACGAGCAGTACTTC
TRBV7-9,NA,NA,TRBJ2-5,CASSYRIQETQYF,TGTGCCAGCAGCTACAGGATCCAAGAGACCCAGTACTTC
TRBV19,NA,NA,TRBJ2-1,CASSIGVNEQFF,TGTGCCAGTAGTATCGGGGTAAATGAGCAGTTCTTC
TRBV5-6,NA,NA,TRBJ2-7,CASSLVPGEQYF,TGTGCCAGCAGCTTGGTCCCCGGCGAGCAGTACTTC
TRBV15,TRBD1,NA,TRBJ1-5,CATSSKDLGQAWQPQHF,TGTGCCACCAGCAGCAAGGATCTGGGACAGGCTTGGCAGCCCCAGCATTTT
TRBV5-1,TRBD2,NA,TRBJ2-7,CASSLWSGSGNEQYF,TGCGCCAGCAGCCTTTGGAGCGGGAGTGGTAACGAGCAGTACTTC
TRBV30,NA,NA,TRBJ2-3,CAWSGASTDTQYF,TGTGCCTGGAGTGGGGCCAGCACAGATACGCAGTATTTT
TRBV7-6,TRBD1,NA,TRBJ2-7,CASSSRQGSSYEQYF,TGTGCCAGCAGCTCGCGACAGGGAAGCTCCTACGAGCAGTACTTC
TRBV19,NA,once,TRBJ2-2,CAGSYQSGELFF,TGTGCCGGATCTTATCAGTCCGGGGAGCTGTTTTTT
TRBV27,NA,NA,TRBJ1-1,CASSLSTRTEAFF,TGTGCCAGCAGTTTATCTACGAGGACTGAAGCTTTCTTT
TRBV4-3,NA,NA,TRBJ2-5,CASSQDVGHQETQYF,TGCGCCAGCAGCCAAGATGTAGGGCATCAAGAGACCCAGTACTTC
TRBV11-2,TRBD2,NA,TRBJ2-3,CASTRGGVYTQYF,TGTGCCAGCACGCGGGGGGGCGTATATACGCAGTATTTT
TRBV4-3,NA,NA,TRBJ1-1,CASSSRDAPEAFF,TGCGCCAGCAGTTCGAGGGATGCGCCTGAAGCTTTCTTT
TRBV11-2,NA,NA,TRBJ2-1,CASSYISRGTYNEQFF,TGTGCCAGCAGCTACATTAGCAGGGGCACCTACAATGAGCAGTTCTTC
TRBV5-1,NA,NA,TRBJ1-1,CASSLAGSTEAFF,TGCGCCAGCAGCTTGGCGGGGAGCACTGAAGCTTTCTTT
TRBV29-1,NA,once,TRBJ1-2,CSVVSDFPLGYGYTF,TGCAGCGTTGTGTCGGACTTTCCGCTTGGCTATGGCTACACCTTC
TRBV25-1,TRBD1,few,TRBJ2-7,CASSGDRDYEQYF,TGTGCCAGCAGTGGCGACAGGGATTACGAGCAGTACTTC
TRBV4-1,NA,NA,TRBJ1-5,CASSQDGRSNQPQHF,TGCGCCAGCAGCCAAGATGGTCGTAGCAATCAGCCCCAGCATTTT
TRBV7-2,TRBD1,NA,TRBJ1-1,CASSLVRVTGVGHTEAFF,TGTGCCAGCAGCTTAGTGAGGGTGACAGGGGTTGGACACACTGAAGCTTTCTTT
TRBV5-6,NA,NA,TRBJ1-4,CASSSDHLATNEKLFF,TGTGCCAGCAGCTCGGACCATTTGGCAACTAATGAAAAACTGTTTTTT
TRBV7-3,NA,few,TRBJ2-2,CASSPGAAGELFF,TGTGCCAGCAGCCCCGGGGCCGCCGGGGAGCTGTTTTTT
TRBV9,TRBD2,NA,TRBJ2-1,CASSVRGLAGGIENEQFF,TGTGCCAGCAGCGTACGGGGACTAGCGGGAGGAATAGAGAATGAGCAGTTCTTC
TRBV10-2,NA,NA,TRBJ2-1,CASSVPGESYNEQFF,TGCGCCAGCAGTGTTCCGGGAGAAAGCTACAATGAGCAGTTCTTC
TRBV10-2,NA,NA,TRBJ2-7,CASGSRGLAYEQYF,TGCGCCAGCGGATCACGGGGTCTGGCCTACGAGCAGTACTTC
TRBV5-4,NA,NA,TRBJ2-2,CASSLFRGTGELFF,TGTGCCAGCAGCTTATTCAGGGGAACCGGGGAGCTGTTTTTT
TRBV29-1,NA,NA,TRBJ2-1,CSAWTVGGEQFF,TGCAGCGCCTGGACAGTTGGGGGTGAGCAGTTCTTC
TRBV29-1,NA,NA,TRBJ2-5,CSVAATQETQYF,TGCAGCGTTGCGGCCACTCAAGAGACCCAGTACTTC
TRBV3-1,NA,NA,TRBJ2-1,CASSQGIVGRDDEQFF,TGTGCCAGCAGCCAAGGAATCGTGGGTAGGGATGATGAGCAGTTCTTC
TRBV10-3,NA,NA,TRBJ2-2,CAMSGLNTGELFF,TGTGCCATGAGCGGGCTGAACACCGGGGAGCTGTTTTTT
TRBV13,NA,once,TRBJ2-5,CASSPETGTNRQETQYF,TGTGCCAGCAGCCCGGAGACAGGAACCAATCGCCAAGAGACCCAGTACTTC
TRBV11-2,NA,NA,TRBJ1-5,CASSLVQGRNQPQHF,TGTGCCAGCAGCTTAGTCCAGGGAAGGAATCAGCCCCAGCATTTT
TRBV20-1,NA,NA,TRBJ2-7,CSAPDSSYEQYF,TGCAGTGCACCGGACAGCTCCTACGAGCAGTACTTC
TRBV2,TRBD2,NA,TRBJ2-1,CASMSPSGYYNEQFF,TGTGCCAGCATGTCCCCTAGCGGGTACTACAATGAGCAGTTCTTC
TRBV27,TRBD2,NA,TRBJ2-7,CASSLLAGMGTYEQYF,TGTGCCAGCAGTTTACTAGCGGGAATGGGCACCTACGAGCAGTACTTC
TRBV14,TRBD1,NA,TRBJ2-7,CASSGTGSLHEQYF,TGTGCCAGCAGCGGGACAGGGAGTCTCCACGAGCAGTACTTC
TRBV6-5,TRBD1,NA,TRBJ2-3,CASSRQGNTQYF,TGTGCCAGCAGTCGACAGGGGAATACGCAGTATTTT
TRBV5-6,NA,NA,TRBJ1-1,CASSLEGAGDTEAFF,TGTGCCAGCAGCTTGGAGGGCGCAGGTGACACTGAAGCTTTCTTT
TRBV6-2/TRBV6-3,NA,NA,TRBJ1-1,CASSYSILTGAYTEAFF,TGTGCCAGCAGTTACTCGATCTTGACCGGTGCTTACACTGAAGCTTTCTTT
TRBV29-1,NA,NA,TRBJ1-3,CSVEDLGGNTIYF,TGCAGCGTTGAAGACCTGGGCGGAAACACCATATATTTT
TRBV7-2,NA,NA,TRBJ2-1,CASAEGGSSYNEQFF,TGTGCCAGCGCTGAGGGGGGGAGCTCCTACAATGAGCAGTTCTTC
TRBV7-9,NA,NA,TRBJ1-1,CASSLVRFLNTEAFF,TGTGCCAGCAGCTTAGTACGGTTCCTGAACACTGAAGCTTTCTTT
TRBV29-1,NA,NA,TRBJ2-7,CSVVVDSTYEQYF,TGCAGCGTTGTTGTGGACAGCACCTACGAGCAGTACTTC
TRBV7-3,NA,NA,TRBJ2-7,CASSLDVENEQYF,TGTGCCAGCAGCTTAGACGTGGAGAACGAGCAGTACTTC
TRBV30,TRBD1,NA,TRBJ2-7,CAWSEGQALSYEQYF,TGTGCCTGGAGCGAGGGACAGGCCCTGTCATACGAGCAGTACTTC
TRBV30,NA,NA,TRBJ1-2,CAWSEGLQGGYTF,TGTGCCTGGAGTGAAGGACTGCAGGGTGGCTACACCTTC